This TCR beta chain was profiled in a study of CD8 T cells in Susac syndrome. Trimming removed 6 bases at V and 11 bases at J, with 13 bases between. Germline CDR1 ENHRY, CDR2 SYGVKD. This CDR3 comprises 12 residues. TCR beta sequences were obtained from blood CD8+ and CD4+ T cells. After extraction with the RNeasy kit, roughly 0.45 to 1 ug of the RNA was reverse transcribed using random hexamers. The TCR beta CDR3 was amplified by immunoSEQ multiplex PCR across 54 Vbeta, 13 Jbeta. Via MiXCR, TCRdb re-called the immunoSEQ multiplex PCR reads, giving one row per CDR3 protein. The table has about 210,000 distinct CDR3 sequences, 94% seen once; the top ten hold 0.15%.

This chain connects TRBV10-3 to TRBJ1-4, with D maybe TRBD1 (5 bases). The clonotype originates from a human donor with Susac syndrome. Sequenced sample: CD4+ T cells from PBMCs. CDR3 loop: CAIRDTGFKLFF. CDR3 bases: TGTGCCATCAGGGATACAGGTTTCAAACTGTTTTTT.